These 10 T cell receptor beta chains were all obtained from the same sample, sequenced in a study of cytomegalovirus exposure and HLA in healthy donors. With 60 Vbeta and 13 Jbeta primers, the PCR was carried out. Clones were sequenced by immunoSEQ multiplex PCR, and TCRdb holds only the in-frame ones, with some missing. Altogether 100,000 or so clones are present, 76% being singletons, with the ten largest covering around 8.5%. Sequencing was done on a sample of PBMCs. The source of these receptors is a man aged 35 to 55 in good health and CMV-seropositive.

V usage is TRBV2 and J usage is TRBJ2-1; D remains unclear. Germline V gives CDR1 SNHLY, CDR2 FYNNEI. V was trimmed by 6 bases and J by 1 base, leaving 4 bases between them. This CDR3 spans 12 amino acids. The CDR3 sequence: CASSRSYNEQFF. The DNA for the CDR3 is TGTGCCAGCAGCCGGTCCTACAATGAGCAGTTCTTC. Full variable domain (remainder filled in from reference TRBV2 and TRBJ2-1): EPEVTQTPSHQVTQMGQEVILRCVPISNHLYFYWYRQILGQKVEFLVSFYNNEISEKSEIFDDQFSVERPDGSNFTLKIRSTKLEDSAMYFCASSRSYNEQFFGPGTRLTVL.

In its sample, this clone was seen a few times. The CDR3 region is CASSWRDRAYEQYF. CDR3 DNA sequence: TGTGCCAGCAGCTGGAGGGACAGGGCTTACGAGCAGTACTTC. V is TRBV5-4 and J is TRBJ2-7, with 9 bases aligning to TRBD1. The CDR3 sequence is 14 residues long. Germline CDR1 is SGHNT and CDR2 is YYREEE (reference sequence). The ends lost 3 bases at V and 4 bases at J; junction bases unmatched: 5.

The chain recombines TRBV5-8 with TRBJ2-1, with 8 bases fitting TRBD1. Germline values: CDR1 SGHTS, CDR2 YDEGEE. The CDR3 covers 14 residues. Trimming at V came to 5 bases and at J to 7 bases, leaving 8 bases not matched to a gene. The CDR3 protein is CASSLGQGSNEQFF. The CDR3 nucleotides are TGTGCCAGCAGTTTAGGACAGGGATCGAATGAGCAGTTCTTC.

Worth noting for this clone: Its ends do not fully match the called genes, so a read error is possible. The genes are TRBV4-1 and TRBJ2-4; 16 bases align to TRBD2. The CDR3 runs 19 residues. CDR1 and CDR2 (germline): MGHRA, YSYEKL. The DNA of the CDR3 is TGCGCCAGCAGCCAGGGACTAGCGGGAGGGGCTTCAGGCAAAAACAGTCAGTACTTC. Amino acid sequence: CASSQGLAGGASGKNSQYF.

The V call is TRBV7-9, the J call TRBJ1-5; D is unresolved. The ends were cut back, 3 bases at V and 9 bases at J, with 12 bases in the middle. This CDR3 comprises 13 residues. Per germline, CDR1 SEHNR and CDR2 FQNEAQ (reference sequence). Here the CDR3 reads CASSFDGNGPQHF. The CDR3 DNA reads TGTGCCAGCAGCTTCGACGGGAATGGGCCCCAGCATTTT.

This rearrangement joins TRBV5-4 to TRBJ1-4; TRBD1 matches 9 bases. Trimming took 4 bases from V and 5 from J; bases not matched to a gene: 3. The germline gives CDR1 SGHNT, CDR2 YYREEE (reference sequence). The CDR3 runs to 14 residues. As DNA, the CDR3 is TGTGCCAGCAGCCCAACAGGGGGCAATGAAAAACTGTTTTTT. The encoded protein is CASSPTGGNEKLFF.

About this clone itself: Mismatch with germline at one junction end may stem from a read error. V usage is TRBV7-9 and J usage is TRBJ2-7; TRBD1 matches at 8 bases. Looked up from germline, CDR1 is SEHNR and CDR2 is FQNEAQ (reference sequence). CDR3 length equals 16 residues. DNA of the CDR3: TGTTCCAGCAGCCCCTCGCTCCGGACAGGGACCTACGAGCAGTACTTC. It is translated as CSSSPSLRTGTYEQYF.

The chain is built from TRBV7-2 and TRBJ2-2, with no clear D. There are 14 residues in the CDR3. Trimming pared 2 bases from V and 0 bases from J, leaving 4 bases between. Germline V gene lookup returns CDR1 SGHTA and CDR2 FQGNSA. This CDR3 is CASSLRSNTGELFF. CDR3 sequence (DNA): TGTGCCAGCAGCTTACGTTCGAACACCGGGGAGCTGTTTTTT.

As DNA, the CDR3 is TGTGCCAGCAGCCCGGGGACTAGCGGTGGGCAGTACTTC. Its protein is CASSPGTSGGQYF. The rearrangement joins TRBV5-6 to TRBJ2-7, with TRBD2 identical over 11 bases. Losses at the gene ends were 4 bases for V and 9 bases for J; bases not matched to a gene: 6. The CDR3 covers 13 residues. Germline V CDR1 and CDR2: SGHDT, YYEEEE.

This clone was detected only a few times. The V and J genes are TRBV7-3 and TRBJ2-3, with D tentatively TRBD1 (6 bases). Germline assignment: CDR1 SGHTA and CDR2 FQGTGA. This CDR3 is 13 amino acids long. V lost 1 base, J lost 6 bases, and 8 bases lay in between. The CDR3 DNA reads as TGTGCCAGCAGCTTAAGGGACACCGATACGCAGTATTTT. It translates to CASSLRDTDTQYF.